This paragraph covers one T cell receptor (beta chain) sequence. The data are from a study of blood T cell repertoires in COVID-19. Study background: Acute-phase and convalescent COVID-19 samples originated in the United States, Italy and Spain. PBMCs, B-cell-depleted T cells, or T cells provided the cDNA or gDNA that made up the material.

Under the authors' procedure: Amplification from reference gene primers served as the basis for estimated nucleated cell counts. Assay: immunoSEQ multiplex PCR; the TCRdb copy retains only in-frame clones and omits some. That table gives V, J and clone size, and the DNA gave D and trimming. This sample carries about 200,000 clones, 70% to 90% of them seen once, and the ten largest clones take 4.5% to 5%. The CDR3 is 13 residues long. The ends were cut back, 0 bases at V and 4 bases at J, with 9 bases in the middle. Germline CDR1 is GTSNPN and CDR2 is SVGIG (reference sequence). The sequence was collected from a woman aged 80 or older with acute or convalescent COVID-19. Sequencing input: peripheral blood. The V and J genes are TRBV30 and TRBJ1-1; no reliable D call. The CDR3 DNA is TGTGCCTGGAGTGTAACGGAGAGCACTGAAGCTTTCTTT. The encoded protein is CAWSVTESTEAFF.